This T cell receptor (beta chain) appears in the sequencing data of a study of PD-L1 blockade in urothelial cancer. Study results and caveats: Larger 3-week expansion of tumor-associated blood clones was seen in durable-benefit patients.

Germline lookup yields CDR1 MNHEY and CDR2 SVGAGI. J gave up 9 bases and V 4 bases, and 6 bases lay outside the gene matches. The CDR3 totals 14 residues. To note about this clone: What it binds is not known.

As for time point: pretreatment peripheral blood. Pretreatment sampling and on-treatment sampling together yielded between 1 and 8 samples for each patient. The method was immunoSEQ multiplex PCR; TCRdb's version includes in-frame clones alone and lacks a portion of them. The sample shows about 74,000 clones, approximately 87% of them seen only once. This receptor was identified in a man between 65 and 85 years old with urothelial cancer. The J gene is TRBJ1-5, the V gene TRBV6-5; 10 bases are shared with TRBD1. The source material was PBMCs, sampled around atezolizumab (anti-PD-L1) treatment. The CDR3 is CASSWDRGGSPQHF. CDR3 DNA: TGTGCCAGCAGTTGGGACAGGGGTGGGTCGCCCCAGCATTTT.